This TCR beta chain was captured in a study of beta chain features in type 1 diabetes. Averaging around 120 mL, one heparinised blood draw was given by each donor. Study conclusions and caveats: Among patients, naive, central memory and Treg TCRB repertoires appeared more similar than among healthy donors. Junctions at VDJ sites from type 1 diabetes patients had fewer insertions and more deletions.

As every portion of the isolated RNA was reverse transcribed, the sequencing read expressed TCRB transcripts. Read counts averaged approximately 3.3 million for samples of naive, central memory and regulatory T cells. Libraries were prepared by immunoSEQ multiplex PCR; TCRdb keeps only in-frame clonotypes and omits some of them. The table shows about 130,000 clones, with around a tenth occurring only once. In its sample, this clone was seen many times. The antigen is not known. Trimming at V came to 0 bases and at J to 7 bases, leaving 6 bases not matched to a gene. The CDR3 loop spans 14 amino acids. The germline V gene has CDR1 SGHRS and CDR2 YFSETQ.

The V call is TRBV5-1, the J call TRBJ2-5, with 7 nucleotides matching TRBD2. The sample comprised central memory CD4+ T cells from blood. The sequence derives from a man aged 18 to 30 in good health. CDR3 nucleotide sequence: TGCGCCAGCAGCTTGGGGGACCAGCGGGGGACCCAGTACTTC. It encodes CASSLGDQRGTQYF.